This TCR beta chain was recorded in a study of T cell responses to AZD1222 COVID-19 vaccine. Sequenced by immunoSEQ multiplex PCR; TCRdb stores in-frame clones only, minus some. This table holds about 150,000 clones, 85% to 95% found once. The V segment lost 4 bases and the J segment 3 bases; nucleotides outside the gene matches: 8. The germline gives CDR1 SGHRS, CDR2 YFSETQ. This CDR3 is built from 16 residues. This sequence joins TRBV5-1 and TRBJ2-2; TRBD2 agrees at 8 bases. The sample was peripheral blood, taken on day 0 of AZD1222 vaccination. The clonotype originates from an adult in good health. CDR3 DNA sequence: TGCGCCAGCAGCCAACGGGGGGGTCCGGACACCGGGGAGCTGTTTTTT. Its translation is CASSQRGGPDTGELFF.